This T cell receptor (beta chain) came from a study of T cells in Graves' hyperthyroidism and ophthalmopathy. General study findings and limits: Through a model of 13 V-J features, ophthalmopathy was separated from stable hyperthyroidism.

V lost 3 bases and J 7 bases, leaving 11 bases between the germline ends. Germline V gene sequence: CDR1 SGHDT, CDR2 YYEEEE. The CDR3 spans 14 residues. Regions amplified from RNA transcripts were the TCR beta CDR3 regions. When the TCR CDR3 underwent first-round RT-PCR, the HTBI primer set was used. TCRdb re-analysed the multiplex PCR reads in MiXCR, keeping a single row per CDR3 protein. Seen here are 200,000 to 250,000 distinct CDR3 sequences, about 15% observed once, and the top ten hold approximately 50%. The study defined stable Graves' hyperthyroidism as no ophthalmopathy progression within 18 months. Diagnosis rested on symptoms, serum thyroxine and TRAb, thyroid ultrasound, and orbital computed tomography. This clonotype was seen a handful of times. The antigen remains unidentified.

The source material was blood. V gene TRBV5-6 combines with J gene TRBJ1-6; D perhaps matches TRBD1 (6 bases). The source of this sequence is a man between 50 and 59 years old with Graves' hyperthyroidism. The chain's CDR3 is CASSSRGGNSPLHF. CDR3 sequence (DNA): TGTGCCAGCAGCTCTAGGGGGGGGAATTCACCCCTCCACTTT.